These 10 T cell receptor beta chains were all obtained from the same sample, sequenced in a study of blood T cell repertoires in COVID-19. Some clones are missing from TCRdb's copy, which holds only in-frame ones; the method was immunoSEQ multiplex PCR. Here the sample spans around 100,000 clones, roughly 89% being singletons. Sequenced input: peripheral blood. These receptors were collected from a man in his 60s with COVID-19, enrolled during active disease.

The chain is built from TRBV19 and TRBJ2-1, with 12 bases lining up with TRBD2. CDR1 and CDR2 from the germline V gene are LNHDA and SQIVND (reference sequence). V was clipped by 5 bases and J by 8 bases; unmatched bases: 10. CDR3 length: 16 residues. CDR3: CASSPRLAGDLDEQFF. The CDR3 DNA sequence: TGTGCCAGTAGTCCCCGACTAGCGGGAGACCTCGATGAGCAGTTCTTC.

The rearrangement joins TRBV12-5 to TRBJ2-3; D is unclear. CDR1 is LGHNT and CDR2 is FRNRAP in the germline V gene. V lost 3 bases to trimming and J lost 2 bases, with 6 bases between them. This CDR3 is 13 amino acids long. The CDR3 spells CASGLYITDTQYF. The DNA for the CDR3 is TGTGCTAGTGGTTTATACATCACAGATACGCAGTATTTT.

V usage is TRBV19 and J usage is TRBJ1-4, with D possibly being TRBD1 (5 bases). CDR3 length: 14 amino acids. Trimming left V 3 bases short and J 8 bases short, with 13 bases between. The germline V gene has CDR1 LNHDA and CDR2 SQIVND (reference sequence). In DNA form, the CDR3 reads TGTGCCAGTAGTATCACGGGGGTACAGGAAAAACTGTTTTTT. Its translation: CASSITGVQEKLFF.

The chain's CDR3 is CASSNGQGFEAFF. CDR3 bases: TGTGCCAGCAGTAACGGACAGGGTTTCGAAGCTTTCTTT. The chain links TRBV6-5 to TRBJ1-1, with 8 bases lining up with TRBD1. V shed 5 bases and J 8 bases; nucleotides not matched to a gene: 7. This CDR3 region has 13 residues. The germline CDR1 and CDR2 sequences are MNHEY and SVGAGI.

The V and J genes are TRBV18 and TRBJ1-2; 7 bases are a match to TRBD1. Trimming cost V 3 bases and J 5 bases; bases outside gene matches: 3. The germline V gene has CDR1 KGHSH and CDR2 LQKENI. This CDR3 is built from 13 residues. CDR3 bases: TGTGCCAGCTCACCTGACAGGGAGTATGGCTACACCTTC. This encodes CASSPDREYGYTF.

This clone was seen just once. This sequence joins TRBV12-2 and TRBJ2-2; the listed D gene, TRBD2, was not tested against the DNA. TRBV12-2 is termed a pseudogene. The CDR3 runs 15 residues. DNA for the CDR3: TGTGCAAGTCGCTTTGAAGCGCCGAACACCGGGGAGCTGTTTTTT. It encodes CASRFEAPNTGELFF.

This chain uses TRBV27 with TRBJ2-2; no firm D call. The germline V and J ends were trimmed by 2 bases and 0 bases, with 7 bases remaining between them. This CDR3 has 15 amino acids. Germline lookup yields CDR1 MNHEY and CDR2 SMNVEV (reference sequence). CDR3 loop: CASSLVTANTGELFF. The CDR3 nucleotides are TGTGCCAGCAGTTTAGTTACAGCGAACACCGGGGAGCTGTTTTTT.

This chain joins TRBV11-1 and TRBJ1-6, with D maybe TRBD1 (6 bases). Germline V gives CDR1 SGHAT, CDR2 FQDESV (reference sequence). The CDR3 is 16 amino acids. V was shortened by 7 bases and J by 4 bases, with 17 bases between the two germline ends. DNA for the CDR3: TGTGCCAGCATTGGGAAGGGGGTAGAATATAATTCACCCCTCCACTTT. This translates into CASIGKGVEYNSPLHF.

The V and J genes are TRBV11-2 and TRBJ2-7; 11 bases line up with TRBD1. This CDR3 spans 13 amino acids. Germline assignment: CDR1 SGHAT and CDR2 FQNNGV. V dropped 4 bases and J dropped 6; count of bases not matched to a gene: 2. CDR3 sequence reads: CASSYGTGGEQYF. Written as DNA, the CDR3 is TGTGCCAGCAGCTACGGGACAGGGGGCGAGCAGTACTTC. Complete variable domain (other parts from reference TRBV11-2 and TRBJ2-7): EAGVAQSPRYKIIEKRQSVAFWCNPISGHATLYWYQQILGQGPKLLIQFQNNGVVDDSQLPKDRFSAERLKGVDSTLKIQPAKLEDSAVYLCASSYGTGGEQYFGPGTRLTVT.

The chain carries TRBV9 and TRBJ2-3, with TRBD1 matching 7 bases. The CDR3 length is 14 residues. J gave up 2 bases and V 3 bases, and 3 bases lay outside the gene matches. Germline V gene sequence: CDR1 SGDLS, CDR2 YYNGEE. The CDR3 spells CASSADRVTDTQYF. CDR3 sequence (DNA): TGTGCCAGCAGCGCCGACAGGGTCACAGATACGCAGTATTTT.